The rows below give T cell receptor beta chains drawn from one sample of a study of T cells in Graves' hyperthyroidism and ophthalmopathy. TCRdb analysed the multiplex PCR reads with MiXCR anew, one entry per CDR3 protein. The sample records around 400,000 distinct CDR3 sequences, roughly an eighth being singletons. The sequencing sample was made of blood. These TCRs come from a woman in her late teens or twenties with Graves' hyperthyroidism. The CDR3 runs from the conserved cysteine through the conserved F or W. The D gene is left open where the match is weak. Clone size is shown for a subset of rows, as once, few, many or a class of expanded clone.

v_call: TRBV7-9
d_call: .
clone_size: few
j_call: TRBJ1-4
cdr3_aa: CASSLRTTGLGEKLFF
cdr3_nt: TGTGCCAGCAGCTTAAGAACTACAGGGCTCGGCGAAAAACTGTTTTTT

v_call: TRBV18
d_call: TRBD1
clone_size: many
j_call: TRBJ2-1
cdr3_aa: CASSPGQGHYNEQFF
cdr3_nt: TGTGCCAGCTCACCCGGACAGGGTCACTACAATGAGCAGTTCTTC

v_call: TRBV6-2/TRBV6-3
d_call: .
clone_size: few
j_call: TRBJ1-5
cdr3_aa: CASSSPGDPRGYSNQPQHF
cdr3_nt: TGTGCCAGCAGTTCCCCGGGGGATCCGAGGGGATATAGCAATCAGCCCCAGCATTTT

v_call: TRBV10-3
d_call: TRBD1
clone_size: many
j_call: TRBJ1-6
cdr3_aa: CATTDRGMEPLHF
cdr3_nt: TGTGCCACCACCGACAGGGGGATGGAACCCCTCCACTTT

v_call: TRBV19
d_call: TRBD1
clone_size: .
j_call: TRBJ1-5
cdr3_aa: CASSIPQGINQPQHF
cdr3_nt: TGTGCCAGTAGTATCCCACAGGGGATAAATCAGCCCCAGCATTTT

v_call: TRBV20-1
d_call: TRBD2
clone_size: .
j_call: TRBJ2-7
cdr3_aa: CSAKGREFYEQYF
cdr3_nt: TGCAGTGCTAAAGGGCGGGAGTTCTACGAGCAGTACTTC

v_call: TRBV28
d_call: TRBD2
clone_size: many
j_call: TRBJ2-3
cdr3_aa: CASSMSGRGDTQYF
cdr3_nt: TGTGCCAGCAGTATGAGCGGGAGAGGAGATACGCAGTATTTT

v_call: TRBV9
d_call: .
clone_size: many
j_call: TRBJ1-2
cdr3_aa: CASSVAGHGYTF
cdr3_nt: TGTGCCAGCAGCGTAGCAGGGCACGGCTACACCTTC

v_call: TRBV3-1
d_call: .
clone_size: many
j_call: TRBJ2-1
cdr3_aa: CASSGGTFSYNEQFF
cdr3_nt: TGTGCCAGCAGCGGGGGAACATTCTCCTACAATGAGCAGTTCTTC

v_call: TRBV6-1
d_call: .
clone_size: .
j_call: TRBJ2-7
cdr3_aa: CASPNPPYEQYF
cdr3_nt: TGTGCCAGCCCGAATCCACCCTACGAGCAGTACTTC

v_call: TRBV28
d_call: TRBD1
clone_size: many
j_call: TRBJ1-1
cdr3_aa: CASSDPPGQKAFF
cdr3_nt: TGTGCCAGCAGTGATCCGCCGGGACAGAAAGCTTTCTTT

v_call: TRBV24-1
d_call: TRBD2
clone_size: many
j_call: TRBJ2-1
cdr3_aa: CATSDPTSGVYNEQFF
cdr3_nt: TGTGCCACCAGTGATCCGACTAGCGGGGTTTACAATGAGCAGTTCTTC

v_call: TRBV4-2
d_call: .
clone_size: few
j_call: TRBJ2-2
cdr3_aa: CASSQVGSVGAAGELFF
cdr3_nt: TGTGCCAGCAGCCAAGTCGGATCGGTGGGGGCTGCCGGGGAGCTGTTTTTT

v_call: TRBV7-2
d_call: TRBD2
clone_size: many
j_call: TRBJ2-3
cdr3_aa: CASSRLLAGTQYF
cdr3_nt: TGTGCCAGCAGTCGTCTCCTAGCGGGGACGCAGTATTTT

v_call: TRBV4-3
d_call: .
clone_size: few
j_call: TRBJ2-1
cdr3_aa: CASSPAVTGYGGEQFF
cdr3_nt: TGCGCCAGCAGCCCCGCTGTAACAGGCTATGGGGGTGAGCAGTTCTTC

v_call: TRBV5-1
d_call: TRBD1
clone_size: many
j_call: TRBJ1-2
cdr3_aa: CASSNRPGQSYGYTF
cdr3_nt: TGCGCCAGCAGCAATCGCCCGGGACAGAGCTATGGCTACACCTTC

v_call: TRBV5-1
d_call: TRBD2
clone_size: .
j_call: TRBJ2-1
cdr3_aa: CASSPLDSGRALVEQFF
cdr3_nt: TGCGCCAGCAGCCCTTTGGACAGCGGGAGGGCCCTCGTTGAGCAGTTCTTC

v_call: TRBV12-3/TRBV12-4
d_call: .
clone_size: many
j_call: TRBJ2-3
cdr3_aa: CASSSNIDTQYF
cdr3_nt: TGTGCCAGCAGTTCAAATATAGATACGCAGTATTTT

v_call: TRBV6-8
d_call: TRBD2
clone_size: many
j_call: TRBJ2-2
cdr3_aa: CASTRKDYSGRRTGELFF
cdr3_nt: TGTGCCAGCACCAGGAAGGACTATAGCGGGAGACGCACCGGGGAGCTGTTTTTT

v_call: TRBV6-1
d_call: TRBD2
clone_size: .
j_call: TRBJ2-7
cdr3_aa: CASSPQRGRSYEQYF
cdr3_nt: TGTGCCAGCAGTCCTCAGCGGGGGAGATCCTACGAGCAGTACTTC

v_call: TRBV7-9
d_call: .
clone_size: many
j_call: TRBJ2-7
cdr3_aa: CASSPSGTDEQYF
cdr3_nt: TGTGCCAGCAGCCCATCCGGGACGGACGAGCAGTACTTC

v_call: TRBV12-3/TRBV12-4
d_call: .
clone_size: many
j_call: TRBJ1-1
cdr3_aa: CASLNRTVNTEAFF
cdr3_nt: TGTGCCAGCCTAAACAGGACGGTGAACACTGAAGCTTTCTTT

v_call: TRBV27
d_call: TRBD2
clone_size: .
j_call: TRBJ2-1
cdr3_aa: CASSLWAGGTYNEQFF
cdr3_nt: TGTGCCAGCAGTTTATGGGCGGGAGGGACCTACAATGAGCAGTTCTTC

v_call: TRBV4-3
d_call: .
clone_size: .
j_call: TRBJ1-2
cdr3_aa: CASSQASPARYGHTF
cdr3_nt: TGCGCCAGCAGCCAGGCAAGCCCGGCCCGATATGGCCACACCTTC

v_call: TRBV19
d_call: .
clone_size: .
j_call: TRBJ2-5
cdr3_aa: CASSIVSDSYPTSHQETQYF
cdr3_nt: TGTGCCAGTAGTATAGTTTCCGATTCTTACCCGACCTCTCACCAAGAGACCCAGTACTTC

v_call: TRBV28
d_call: TRBD1
clone_size: many
j_call: TRBJ2-6
cdr3_aa: CASSSGQGRTGANVLTF
cdr3_nt: TGTGCCAGCAGTTCTGGACAGGGGAGGACTGGGGCCAACGTCCTGACTTTC

v_call: TRBV28
d_call: .
clone_size: many
j_call: TRBJ1-4
cdr3_aa: CASSPGRGHTNEKLFF
cdr3_nt: TGTGCCAGCAGCCCGGGGAGGGGTCATACTAATGAAAAACTGTTTTTT

v_call: TRBV29-1
d_call: TRBD2
clone_size: .
j_call: TRBJ2-5
cdr3_aa: CSVVAGAPGTQYF
cdr3_nt: TGCAGCGTTGTAGCGGGGGCCCCTGGGACCCAGTACTTC

v_call: TRBV7-2
d_call: TRBD1
clone_size: few
j_call: TRBJ1-4
cdr3_aa: CASSLALRQGAYEKLFF
cdr3_nt: TGTGCCAGCAGCTTAGCGCTAAGGCAGGGGGCATATGAAAAACTGTTTTTT

v_call: TRBV2
d_call: .
clone_size: many
j_call: TRBJ2-7
cdr3_aa: CASSEGQYYYEQYF
cdr3_nt: TGTGCCAGCAGTGAAGGACAATACTACTACGAGCAGTACTTC

v_call: TRBV19
d_call: .
clone_size: many
j_call: TRBJ1-1
cdr3_aa: CASSILTKRETFF
cdr3_nt: TGTGCCAGTAGTATCCTCACGAAGAGGGAAACTTTCTTT